Each of the 11 T cell receptor beta chains below was sequenced from the same sample in a study of blood T cell repertoires in COVID-19. Assay: immunoSEQ multiplex PCR; the TCRdb copy retains only in-frame clones and omits some. The table shows about 170,000 clones, with approximately 80% occurring only once. The sample taken for sequencing was peripheral blood. All receptors derive from a woman aged 70 to 79 with COVID-19, enrolled during active disease.

This clone has only a few counts. The chain links TRBV5-5 to TRBJ1-2, with 10 nucleotides matching TRBD1. Trimming at V came to 4 bases and at J to 4 bases, leaving 7 bases not matched to a gene. Germline V gene data show CDR1 as SGHKS and CDR2 as YYEKEE (reference sequence). The CDR3 is made up of 15 amino acids. The CDR3: CASSAGQGEGYGYTF. For the CDR3, the DNA is TGTGCCAGCAGCGCCGGACAGGGGGAAGGCTATGGCTACACCTTC. Based on the CDR3 plus reference TRBV5-5 and TRBJ1-2, the full variable domain is DAGVTQSPTHLIKTRGQQVTLRCSPISGHKSVSWYQQVLGQGPQFIFQYYEKEERGRGNFPDRFSARQFPNYSSELNVNALLLGDSALYLCASSAGQGEGYGYTFGSGTRLTVV.

The chain uses TRBV5-5 and TRBJ2-4; D is ambiguous. The germline CDR1 and CDR2 sequences are SGHKS and YYEKEE (reference sequence). The CDR3 spans 14 residues. V lost 1 base and J lost 2, with 7 bases in between. The CDR3 DNA reads as TGTGCCAGCAGCTTGTCGGAGTCCAAAAACATTCAGTACTTC. Translated, it gives CASSLSESKNIQYF.

The chain joins TRBV19 to TRBJ2-2; TRBD2 agrees at 15 bases. The ends lost 5 bases at V and 1 base at J; junction bases unmatched: 2. This CDR3 contains 17 residues. Germline CDR1 and CDR2: LNHDA and SQIVND (reference sequence). CDR3 in DNA: TGTGCCAGTAGTCTGGGACTAGCGGGGGGGAACACCGGGGAGCTGTTTTTT. Protein product: CASSLGLAGGNTGELFF.

V usage is TRBV30 and J usage is TRBJ2-2; possible D gene TRBD1, 6 bases. Germline V gives CDR1 GTSNPN, CDR2 SVGIG (reference sequence). The CDR3 has 13 amino acids. Trimming took off 4 bases at V and 5 bases at J, with 11 bases between the two ends. CDR3 loop: CAWTLTGTGELFF. Written as DNA, the CDR3 is TGTGCCTGGACCCTTACAGGGACCGGGGAGCTGTTTTTT.

The V call is TRBV14, the J call TRBJ2-7, with 10 bases fitting TRBD1. This CDR3 is built from 15 residues. Losses at the gene ends were 0 bases for V and 8 bases for J; bases not matched to a gene: 7. CDR1 is SGHDN, CDR2 FVKESK, per germline. DNA for the CDR3: TGTGCCAGCAGCCAAGAGCGACAGGGGGCGAACAAGCAGTACTTC. Protein: CASSQERQGANKQYF.

This chain links TRBV7-8 with TRBJ1-3; D ambiguous. The germline V gene has CDR1 SGHVS and CDR2 FQNEAQ. There are 14 residues in the CDR3. Trimming took 3 bases from V and 3 from J, leaving 9 bases between them. The CDR3 loop reads CASSLAENGNTIYF. The CDR3 DNA reads TGTGCCAGCAGCTTGGCGGAGAATGGAAACACCATATATTTT.

The chain carries TRBV9 and TRBJ1-4, with D hard to call. The germline V gene has CDR1 SGDLS and CDR2 YYNGEE. Trimming pared 0 bases from V and 5 bases from J, leaving 14 bases between. The CDR3 contains 16 residues. The CDR3 coding sequence is TGTGCCAGCAGCGTAGGCCTGAGGCTGGCAAATGAAAAACTGTTTTTT. This encodes CASSVGLRLANEKLFF.

This clone was counted once. The genes are TRBV19 and TRBJ1-1, with 9 nucleotides matching TRBD1. CDR1 and CDR2 from the germline V gene are LNHDA and SQIVND (reference sequence). CDR3 length: 16 amino acids. The junction had 8 bases not matched to a gene; V was cut back by 4 bases and J by 2 bases. The CDR3 DNA follows: TGTGCCAGTAGTACCGGGACAGGGAATGGAAACACTGAAGCTTTCTTT. This gives the protein CASSTGTGNGNTEAFF.

This rearrangement joins TRBV6-5 to TRBJ2-7, with D perhaps TRBD1 (5 bases). V lost 0 bases and J 2 bases, leaving 11 bases between the germline ends. Germline-derived CDR1 and CDR2 are MNHEY and SVGAGI. This CDR3 has 15 residues. The CDR3 DNA reads as TGTGCCAGCAGTTACTCTCCCGCAGGGACCTACGAGCAGTACTTC. Protein: CASSYSPAGTYEQYF.

With regard to this clone: Other DNA variants within this sample encode the same CDR3. The chain links TRBV3-1 (or the pseudogene TRBV3-2) to TRBJ1-1; 7 bases map to TRBD1. The germline CDR1 and CDR2 sequences are LGHDT and YNNKEL (reference sequence). V gave up 4 bases and J gave up 2 bases; unmatched junction bases: 4. This CDR3 region has 14 residues. The CDR3 DNA is TGTGCCAGCAGCCTACGACAGGGTAACACTGAAGCTTTCTTT. Residues: CASSLRQGNTEAFF.

The chain has TRBV12-3 or TRBV12-4 and TRBJ1-6, with 8 bases identical to TRBD1. The CDR3 is 12 residues long. Germline trimming cut 6 bases from V and 9 bases from J; bases unmatched to any gene: 1. The CDR3 sequence: CASRDRVSPLHF. CDR3 in DNA: TGTGCCAGCAGGGACAGGGTTTCACCCCTCCACTTT.